The present T cell receptor (beta chain) was sequenced within a study of T cell changes during pregnancy in multiple sclerosis. Some clones are missing from TCRdb's copy, which holds only in-frame ones; the method was immunoSEQ multiplex PCR. The table records about 29,000 clones, about 89% of them present only once. Sequenced here: CD8+ T cells from peripheral blood mononuclear cells, sampled before pregnancy. This receptor was identified in a female donor with multiple sclerosis, enrolled in a pregnancy study.

DNA for the CDR3: TGTGCCAGCAGCTTCACTAGCGGGAGCACAGATACGCAGTATTTT. Encoded protein: CASSFTSGSTDTQYF. The chain recombines TRBV11-3 with TRBJ2-3; 9 bases match TRBD2. Germline V gene sequence: CDR1 SGHNT, CDR2 YENEEA. CDR3 length: 15 amino acids. With 3 bases clipped from V and 0 bases from J, the junction kept 1 base outside the gene matches.